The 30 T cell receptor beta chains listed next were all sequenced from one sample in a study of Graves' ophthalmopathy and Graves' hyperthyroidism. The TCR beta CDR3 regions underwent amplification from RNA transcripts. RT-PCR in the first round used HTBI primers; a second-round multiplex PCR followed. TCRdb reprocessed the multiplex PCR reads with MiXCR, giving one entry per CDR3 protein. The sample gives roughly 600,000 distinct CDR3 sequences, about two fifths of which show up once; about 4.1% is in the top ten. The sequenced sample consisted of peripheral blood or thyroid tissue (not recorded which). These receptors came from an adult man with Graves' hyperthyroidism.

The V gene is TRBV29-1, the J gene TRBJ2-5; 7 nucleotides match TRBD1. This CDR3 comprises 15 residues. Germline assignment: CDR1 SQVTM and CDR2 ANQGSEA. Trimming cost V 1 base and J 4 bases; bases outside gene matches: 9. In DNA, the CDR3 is TGCAGCGTTGAAGGGGGACAGCTCCTTGGAGAGACCCAGTACTTC. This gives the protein CSVEGGQLLGETQYF.

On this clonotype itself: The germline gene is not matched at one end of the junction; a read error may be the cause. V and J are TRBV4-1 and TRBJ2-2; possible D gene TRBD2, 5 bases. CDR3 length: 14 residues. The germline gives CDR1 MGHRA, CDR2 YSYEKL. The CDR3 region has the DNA TGCGCCGGCAGCCAAGAGGGTGAAGGGGGGGAGCTGTTTTTT. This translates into CAGSQEGEGGELFF.

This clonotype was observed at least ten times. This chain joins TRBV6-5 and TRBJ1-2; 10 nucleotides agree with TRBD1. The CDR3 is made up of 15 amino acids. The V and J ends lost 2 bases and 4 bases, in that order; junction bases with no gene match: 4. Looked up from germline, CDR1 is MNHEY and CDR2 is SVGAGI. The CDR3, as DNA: TGTGCCAGCAGTTACGGGACAGGGGACTTCTATGGCTACACCTTC. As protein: CASSYGTGDFYGYTF.

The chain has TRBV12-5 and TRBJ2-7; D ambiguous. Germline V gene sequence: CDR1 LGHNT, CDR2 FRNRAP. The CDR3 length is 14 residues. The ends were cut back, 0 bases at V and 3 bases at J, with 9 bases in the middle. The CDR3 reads CASGLVGRVYEQYF. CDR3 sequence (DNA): TGTGCTAGTGGTTTGGTTGGCCGGGTCTACGAGCAGTACTTC.

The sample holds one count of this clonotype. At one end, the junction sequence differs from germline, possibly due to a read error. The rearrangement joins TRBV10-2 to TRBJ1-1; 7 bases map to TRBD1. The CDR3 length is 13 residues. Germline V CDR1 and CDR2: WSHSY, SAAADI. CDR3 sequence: CASSDRGNTVAFF. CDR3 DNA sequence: TGCGCCAGCAGTGACAGGGGGAACACTGTAGCTTTCTTT.

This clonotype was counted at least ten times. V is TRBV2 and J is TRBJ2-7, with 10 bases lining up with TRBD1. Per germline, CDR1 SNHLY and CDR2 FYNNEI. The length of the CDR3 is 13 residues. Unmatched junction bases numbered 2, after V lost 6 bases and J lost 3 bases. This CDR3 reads CASRDRGDYEQYF. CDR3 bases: TGTGCCAGCAGGGACAGGGGGGACTACGAGCAGTACTTC.

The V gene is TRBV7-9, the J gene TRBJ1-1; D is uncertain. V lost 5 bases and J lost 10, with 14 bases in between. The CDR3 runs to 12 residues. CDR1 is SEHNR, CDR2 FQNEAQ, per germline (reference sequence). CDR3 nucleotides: TGTGCCAGCAGCGGCGGCACAGTGGGAGCTTTCTTT. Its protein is CASSGGTVGAFF.

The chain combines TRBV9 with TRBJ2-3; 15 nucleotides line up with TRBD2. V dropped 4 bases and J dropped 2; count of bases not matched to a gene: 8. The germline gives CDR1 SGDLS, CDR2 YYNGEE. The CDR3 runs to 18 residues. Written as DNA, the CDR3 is TGTGCCAGCAGCTCGGGGACTAGCGGGAGGACTACCACAGATACGCAGTATTTT. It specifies CASSSGTSGRTTTDTQYF.

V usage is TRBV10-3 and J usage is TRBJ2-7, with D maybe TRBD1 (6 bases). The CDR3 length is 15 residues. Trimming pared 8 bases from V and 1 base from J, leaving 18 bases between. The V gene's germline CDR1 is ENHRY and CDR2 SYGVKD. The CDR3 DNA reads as TGTGCCATCTCAGCGCGAAGAACAGGGTCCTACGAGCAGTACTTC. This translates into CAISARRTGSYEQYF.

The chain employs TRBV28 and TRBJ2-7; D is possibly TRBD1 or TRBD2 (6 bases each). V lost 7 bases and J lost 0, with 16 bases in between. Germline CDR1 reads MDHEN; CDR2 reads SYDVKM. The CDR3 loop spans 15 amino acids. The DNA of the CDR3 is TGTGCCAGCAAACAACAGGGACTTGGCTCCTACGAGCAGTACTTC. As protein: CASKQQGLGSYEQYF. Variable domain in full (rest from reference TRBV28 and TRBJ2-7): DVKVTQSSRYLVKRTGEKVFLECVQDMDHENMFWYRQDPGLGLRLIYFSYDVKMKEKGDIPEGYSVSREKKERFSLILESASTNQTSMYLCASKQQGLGSYEQYFGPGTRLTVT.

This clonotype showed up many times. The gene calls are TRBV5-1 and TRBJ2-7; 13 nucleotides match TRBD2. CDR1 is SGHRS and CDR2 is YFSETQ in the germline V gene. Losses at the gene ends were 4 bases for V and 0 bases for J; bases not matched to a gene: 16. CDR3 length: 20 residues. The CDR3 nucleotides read TGCGCCAGCAGCCGACTCCAGGGACTAGCGGGGAAGTCCCCCTCCTACGAGCAGTACTTC. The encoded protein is CASSRLQGLAGKSPSYEQYF.

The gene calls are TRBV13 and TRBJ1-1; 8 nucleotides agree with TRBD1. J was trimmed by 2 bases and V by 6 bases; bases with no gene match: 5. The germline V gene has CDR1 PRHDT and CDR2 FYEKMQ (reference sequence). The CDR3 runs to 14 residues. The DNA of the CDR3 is TGTGCCAGCAGGCTGGGACAGGTTAACACTGAAGCTTTCTTT. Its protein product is CASRLGQVNTEAFF. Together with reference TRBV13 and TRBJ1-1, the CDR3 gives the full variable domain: AAGVIQSPRHLIKEKRETATLKCYPIPRHDTVYWYQQGPGQDPQFLISFYEKMQSDKGSIPDRFSAQQFSDYHSELNMSSLELGDSALYFCASRLGQVNTEAFFGQGTRLTVV.

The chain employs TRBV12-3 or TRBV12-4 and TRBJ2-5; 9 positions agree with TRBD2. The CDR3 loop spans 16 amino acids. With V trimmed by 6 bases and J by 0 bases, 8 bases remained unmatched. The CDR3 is CASRDGTSRYQETQYF. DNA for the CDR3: TGTGCCAGCAGGGACGGGACTAGCCGGTACCAAGAGACCCAGTACTTC.

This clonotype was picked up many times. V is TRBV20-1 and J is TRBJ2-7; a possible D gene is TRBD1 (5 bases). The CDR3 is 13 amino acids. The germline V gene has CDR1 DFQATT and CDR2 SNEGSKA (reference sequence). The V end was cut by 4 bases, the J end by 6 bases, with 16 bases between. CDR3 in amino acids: CSANQDSPLEQYF. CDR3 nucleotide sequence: TGCAGTGCTAACCAAGACAGCCCCCTCGAGCAGTACTTC.

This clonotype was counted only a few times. CDR3 protein: CASSPRIHGYEQYF. As DNA, the CDR3 is TGTGCCAGCAGTCCGCGGATCCATGGGTACGAGCAGTACTTC. The V call is TRBV27, the J call TRBJ2-7; unclear D gene. Trimming left V 5 bases short and J 4 bases short, with 15 bases between. The CDR3 covers 14 residues. Germline V gives CDR1 MNHEY, CDR2 SMNVEV (reference sequence).

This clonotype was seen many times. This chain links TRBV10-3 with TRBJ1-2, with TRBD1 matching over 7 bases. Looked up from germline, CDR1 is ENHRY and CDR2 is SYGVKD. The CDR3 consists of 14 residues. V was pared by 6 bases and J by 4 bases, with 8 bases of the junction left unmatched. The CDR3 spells CAIRGTRDSYGYTF. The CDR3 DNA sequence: TGTGCCATCAGGGGGACCCGGGACAGCTATGGCTACACCTTC.

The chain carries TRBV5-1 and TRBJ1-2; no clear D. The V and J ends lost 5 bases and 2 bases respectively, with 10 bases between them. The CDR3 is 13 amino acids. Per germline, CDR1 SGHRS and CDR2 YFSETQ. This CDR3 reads CASSLTPNYGYTF. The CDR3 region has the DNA TGCGCCAGCAGTTTGACACCCAACTATGGCTACACCTTC.

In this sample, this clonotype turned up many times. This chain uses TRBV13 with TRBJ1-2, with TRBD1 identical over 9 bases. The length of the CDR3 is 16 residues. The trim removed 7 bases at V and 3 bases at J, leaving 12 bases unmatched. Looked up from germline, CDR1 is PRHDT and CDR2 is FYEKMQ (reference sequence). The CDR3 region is CASTPWGQGLDYGYTF. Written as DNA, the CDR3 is TGTGCCAGCACCCCATGGGGACAGGGTTTGGACTATGGCTACACCTTC.

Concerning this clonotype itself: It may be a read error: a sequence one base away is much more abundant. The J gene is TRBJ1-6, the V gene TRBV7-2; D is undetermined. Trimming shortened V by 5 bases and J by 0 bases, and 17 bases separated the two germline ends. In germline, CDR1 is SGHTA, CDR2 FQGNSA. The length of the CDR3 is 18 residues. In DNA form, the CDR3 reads TGTGCCAGCAGCCTCACAGTGCAATTAAGCTCCTATAATTCACCCCTCCACTTT. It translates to CASSLTVQLSSYNSPLHF.

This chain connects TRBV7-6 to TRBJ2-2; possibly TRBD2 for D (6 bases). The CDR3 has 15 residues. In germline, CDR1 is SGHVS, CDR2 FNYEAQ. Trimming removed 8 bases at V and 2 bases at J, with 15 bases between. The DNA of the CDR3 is TGTGCCAGCTCACCCCGGGACTTCAACACCGGGGAGCTGTTTTTT. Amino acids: CASSPRDFNTGELFF.

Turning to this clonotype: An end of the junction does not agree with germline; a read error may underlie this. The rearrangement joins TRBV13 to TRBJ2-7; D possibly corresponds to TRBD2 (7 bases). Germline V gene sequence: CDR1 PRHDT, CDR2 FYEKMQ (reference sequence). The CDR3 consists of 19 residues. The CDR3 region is CVSSLGGGGGAGFSYEQYF. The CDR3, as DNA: TGTGTCAGCAGCTTAGGAGGAGGAGGGGGAGCGGGGTTCTCCTACGAGCAGTACTTC.

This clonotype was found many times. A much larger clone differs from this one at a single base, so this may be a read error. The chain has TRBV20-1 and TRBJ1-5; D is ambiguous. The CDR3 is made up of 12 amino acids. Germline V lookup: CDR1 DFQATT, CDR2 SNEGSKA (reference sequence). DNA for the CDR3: TGCAGTGCCAAGGGTAGCAATCACCCCCAGCATTTT. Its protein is CSAKGSNHPQHF.

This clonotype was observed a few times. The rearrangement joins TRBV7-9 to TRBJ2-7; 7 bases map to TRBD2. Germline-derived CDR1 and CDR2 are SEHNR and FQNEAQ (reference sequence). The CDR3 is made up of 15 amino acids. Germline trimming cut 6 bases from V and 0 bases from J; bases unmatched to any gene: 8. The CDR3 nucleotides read TGTGCCAGCAGTTTCTTAAGCGGGATCTCCTACGAGCAGTACTTC. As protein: CASSFLSGISYEQYF.

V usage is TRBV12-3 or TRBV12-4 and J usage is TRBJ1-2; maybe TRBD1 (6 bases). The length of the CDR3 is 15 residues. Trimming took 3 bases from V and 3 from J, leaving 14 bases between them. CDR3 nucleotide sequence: TGTGCCAGCAGTTTTTTCCAGGGGATTGACTATGGCTACACCTTC. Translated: CASSFFQGIDYGYTF.

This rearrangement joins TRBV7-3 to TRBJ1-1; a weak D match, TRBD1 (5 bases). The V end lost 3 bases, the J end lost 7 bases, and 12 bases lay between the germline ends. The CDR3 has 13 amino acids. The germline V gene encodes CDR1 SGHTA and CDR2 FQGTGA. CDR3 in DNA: TGTGCCAGCAGCTTTGGGGGGGGTGATGAAGCTTTCTTT. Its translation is CASSFGGGDEAFF. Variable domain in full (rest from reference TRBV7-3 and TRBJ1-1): GAGVSQTPSNKVTEKGKYVELRCDPISGHTALYWYRQSLGQGPEFLIYFQGTGAADDSGLPNDRFFAVRPEGSVSTLKIQRTERGDSAVYLCASSFGGGDEAFFGQGTRLTVV.

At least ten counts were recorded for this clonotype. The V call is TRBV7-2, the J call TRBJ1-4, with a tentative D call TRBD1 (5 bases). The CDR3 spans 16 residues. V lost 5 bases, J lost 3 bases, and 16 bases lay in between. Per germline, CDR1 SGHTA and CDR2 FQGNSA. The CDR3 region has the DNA TGTGCCAGCAGCCTAATTCCCAGGGCAGCTAATGAAAAACTGTTTTTT. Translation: CASSLIPRAANEKLFF.

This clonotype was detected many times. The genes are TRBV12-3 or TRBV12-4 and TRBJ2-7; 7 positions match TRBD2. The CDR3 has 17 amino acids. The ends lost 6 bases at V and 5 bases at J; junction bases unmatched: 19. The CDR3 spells CASSNPNGEGWVDEQYF. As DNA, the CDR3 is TGTGCCAGCAGCAACCCGAACGGGGAGGGATGGGTCGACGAGCAGTACTTC.

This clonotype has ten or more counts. The CDR3 DNA sequence: TGTGCCAGCAGTTGGGGTAGGGACTATGGCTACACCTTC. Translating gives CASSWGRDYGYTF. V usage is TRBV28 and J usage is TRBJ1-2; D unclear. CDR1 MDHEN and CDR2 SYDVKM come from the germline V gene. Trimming shortened V by 4 bases and J by 3 bases, and 9 bases separated the two germline ends. The CDR3 extends over 13 amino acids.

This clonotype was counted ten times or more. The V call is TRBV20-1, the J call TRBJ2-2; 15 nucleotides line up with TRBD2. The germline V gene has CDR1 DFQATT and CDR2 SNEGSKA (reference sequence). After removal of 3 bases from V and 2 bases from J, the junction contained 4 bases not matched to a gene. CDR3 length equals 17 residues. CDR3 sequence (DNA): TGCAGTGCTAGCCGGACTAGCGGGGGGGCAAACACCGGGGAGCTGTTTTTT. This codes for CSASRTSGGANTGELFF.

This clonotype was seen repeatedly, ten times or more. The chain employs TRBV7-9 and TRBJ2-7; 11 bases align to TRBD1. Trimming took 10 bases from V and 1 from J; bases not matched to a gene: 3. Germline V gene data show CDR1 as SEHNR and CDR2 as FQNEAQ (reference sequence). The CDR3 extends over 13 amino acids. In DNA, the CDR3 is TGTGCCACAGGGGACAGGGGGTCCTACGAGCAGTACTTC. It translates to CATGDRGSYEQYF.